The 18 T cell receptor beta chains listed next were all sequenced from one sample in a study of early T cells in non-severe SARS-CoV-2 infection (dated by TCRdb to 2020 to 2022). The receptor library was made with 5' RACE. These reads were obtained on a NextSeq 500. TCRdb ran its own pipeline on the public reads, namely fastp trimming at Q25 and MiXCR clone calling, and kept in-frame beta chains. For every CDR3 protein sequence, its rows merge into one entry that carries the most common genes and DNA. The sample yields 100,000 to 150,000 distinct CDR3 sequences; 14% to 15% were counted once. Roughly a fifth of the sample is held by the ten biggest clonotypes. Source material: whole blood. Source of these receptors: an adult who was a healthcare worker with PCR-confirmed SARS-CoV-2 infection or an uninfected control (not recorded which).

The V call is TRBV3-1, the J call TRBJ2-1, with D unclear. CDR3 length equals 15 residues. Germline V gene sequence: CDR1 LGHDT, CDR2 YNNKEL (reference sequence). V dropped 0 bases and J dropped 0 bases, with 6 bases sitting between them. The DNA of the CDR3 is TGTGCCAGCAGCCAAGACGTAAACTCCTACAATGAGCAGTTCTTC. This encodes CASSQDVNSYNEQFF.

The V gene is TRBV29-1, the J gene TRBJ2-5; the D gene is possibly TRBD2 (6 bases). This CDR3 spans 11 amino acids. V was shortened by 7 bases and J by 4 bases, with 10 bases between the two germline ends. Germline V gene data show CDR1 as SQVTM and CDR2 as ANQGSEA. CDR3: CSGGDGETQYF. CDR3 DNA: TGCAGCGGGGGGGACGGAGAGACCCAGTACTTC.

In this sample, this clonotype turned up a few times. The V and J genes are TRBV6-1 and TRBJ2-2; D is possibly TRBD2 (6 bases). There are 14 residues in the CDR3. Trimming removed 8 bases at V and 0 bases at J, with 10 bases between. The germline gives CDR1 MNHNS, CDR2 SASEGT. The CDR3 loop is CASVEGPNTGELFF. CDR3 nucleotide sequence: TGTGCCAGCGTGGAGGGCCCGAACACCGGGGAGCTGTTTTTT.

This clonotype has a handful of counts. V gene TRBV7-9 combines with J gene TRBJ1-2; the D is unclear. Germline loops: CDR1 SEHNR, CDR2 FQNEAQ (reference sequence). V was clipped by 7 bases and J by 8 bases, with 14 bases between them. The CDR3 covers 12 residues. CDR3 sequence (DNA): TGTGCCAGCACCCCCGGCACGGCGGGCTACACCTTC. It encodes CASTPGTAGYTF.

This clonotype was observed at least ten times. The V and J genes are TRBV7-2 and TRBJ1-1, with D tentatively TRBD1 (5 bases). Germline V CDR1 and CDR2: SGHTA, FQGNSA. The V end was cut by 3 bases, the J end by 8 bases, with 7 bases between. The CDR3 spans 11 residues. CDR3 sequence: CASSFKGEAFF. The CDR3 DNA reads as TGTGCCAGCAGCTTTAAGGGGGAAGCTTTCTTT.

A few counts support this clonotype. The chain joins TRBV12-5 to TRBJ2-3; D unresolved. V was trimmed by 6 bases and J by 0 bases, leaving 7 bases between them. The CDR3 contains 13 residues. Germline CDR1 and CDR2: LGHNT and FRNRAP. CDR3 sequence reads: CASGGSSTDTQYF. CDR3 coding DNA: TGTGCTAGTGGGGGCAGTAGCACAGATACGCAGTATTTT.

This clonotype has only a few counts. The V and J genes are TRBV12-3 or TRBV12-4 and TRBJ2-1, with TRBD2 identical over 9 bases. The CDR3 contains 13 residues. With 6 bases clipped from V and 7 bases from J, the junction kept 4 bases outside the gene matches. The CDR3 reads CASSLAGKNEQFF. DNA for the CDR3: TGTGCCAGCAGCCTAGCGGGGAAGAATGAGCAGTTCTTC.

The chain uses TRBV3-1 and TRBJ1-2; 8 bases are shared with TRBD1. Trimming took 4 bases from V and 5 from J; bases not matched to a gene: 9. The CDR3 is 15 residues long. Germline-derived CDR1 and CDR2 are LGHDT and YNNKEL (reference sequence). DNA of the CDR3: TGTGCCAGCAGCCCGTTGGACAGGGACTCGTATGGCTACACCTTC. Residues: CASSPLDRDSYGYTF. The whole variable domain, remainder taken from reference TRBV3-1 and TRBJ1-2, is DTAVSQTPKYLVTQMGNDKSIKCEQNLGHDTMYWYKQDSKKFLKIMFSYNNKELIINETVPNRFSPKSPDKAHLNLHINSLELGDSAVYFCASSPLDRDSYGYTFGSGTRLTVV.

The chain is built from TRBV5-6 and TRBJ1-2, with 8 positions matching TRBD1. V was pared by 5 bases and J by 2 bases, with 8 bases of the junction left unmatched. CDR3 length equals 15 residues. The germline V gene has CDR1 SGHDT and CDR2 YYEEEE. Here the CDR3 DNA reads TGTGCCAGCAGATCCATTGACAGGGGAAACTATGGCTACACCTTC. Its protein is CASRSIDRGNYGYTF.

This clonotype was counted only a few times. J is TRBJ2-7 and V is TRBV11-2; no clear D gene. The CDR3 has 15 amino acids. The V gene lost 8 bases and the J gene lost 6 bases, with 23 bases spanning the gap. The V gene's germline CDR1 is SGHAT and CDR2 FQNNGV. CDR3: CASGPLGNLRSEQYF. CDR3 nucleotide sequence: TGTGCCAGCGGGCCCTTGGGGAACTTGAGGAGCGAGCAGTACTTC.

The CDR3 sequence: CSVGQGLNYGYTF. DNA of the CDR3: TGCAGCGTAGGACAGGGCCTTAACTATGGCTACACCTTC. J is TRBJ1-2 and V is TRBV29-1; TRBD1 agrees at 8 bases. Germline V lookup: CDR1 SQVTM, CDR2 ANQGSEA. CDR3 size: 13 residues. With 6 bases clipped from V and 1 base from J, the junction kept 4 bases outside the gene matches.

The genes are TRBV2 and TRBJ1-5; 8 nucleotides line up with TRBD1. The CDR3 sequence is 14 residues long. V shed 11 bases and J 6 bases; nucleotides not matched to a gene: 12. Germline-derived CDR1 and CDR2 are SNHLY and FYNNEI. CDR3 nucleotide sequence: TGTGCCGCGGGGTCCGGGACAGGAACTCAGCCCCAGCATTTT. Its translation is CAAGSGTGTQPQHF. The variable domain in full, completed from reference TRBV2 and TRBJ1-5, reads EPEVTQTPSHQVTQMGQEVILRCVPISNHLYFYWYRQILGQKVEFLVSFYNNEISEKSEIFDDQFSVERPDGSNFTLKIRSTKLEDSAMYFCAAGSGTGTQPQHFGDGTRLSIL.

The rearrangement uses TRBV2 and TRBJ2-3, with 7 positions matching TRBD2. Germline lookup yields CDR1 SNHLY and CDR2 FYNNEI. Losses at the gene ends were 10 bases for V and 3 bases for J; bases not matched to a gene: 10. This CDR3 is 14 amino acids long. The DNA of the CDR3 is TGTGCCACCCCTGGCCAGGGAGGGACAGATACGCAGTATTTT. This codes for CATPGQGGTDTQYF.

This clonotype was seen ten or more times. The CDR3 coding sequence is TGCAGTGCTTCTACAGGGCTGGAAGAAAAACTGTTTTTT. It specifies CSASTGLEEKLFF. The chain uses TRBV20-1 and TRBJ1-4; weak D call: TRBD1 (6 bases). The CDR3 covers 13 residues. Germline values: CDR1 DFQATT, CDR2 SNEGSKA (reference sequence). V was shortened by 5 bases and J by 8 bases, with 15 bases between the two germline ends.

The chain uses TRBV7-2 and TRBJ2-3; D remains unclear. Per germline, CDR1 SGHTA and CDR2 FQGNSA. With 4 bases removed from V and 6 bases from J, the gap between germline ends came to 14 bases. The CDR3 has 14 residues. The CDR3 DNA is TGTGCCAGCAGCTCCCAGTTAGGTGTCGATACGCAGTATTTT. Its protein is CASSSQLGVDTQYF.

The chain combines TRBV12-3 or TRBV12-4 with TRBJ2-1, with 8 bases matching TRBD2. This CDR3 contains 14 residues. V gave up 6 bases and J gave up 9 bases; unmatched junction bases: 10. CDR3 protein: CASRKAGVPGEQFF. CDR3 nucleotide sequence: TGTGCCAGCAGGAAAGCGGGGGTGCCTGGTGAGCAGTTCTTC.

The table lists this clonotype with a few counts. The rearrangement joins TRBV27 to TRBJ1-1, with D maybe TRBD1 (5 bases). Trimming shortened V by 6 bases and J by 0 bases, and 14 bases separated the two germline ends. Germline lookup yields CDR1 MNHEY and CDR2 SMNVEV (reference sequence). CDR3 length equals 15 residues. As DNA, the CDR3 is TGTGCCAGCAGCTTAGGCGGGGCCATGAACACTGAAGCTTTCTTT. Translation gives CASSLGGAMNTEAFF.

This clonotype was seen a handful of times. The CDR3 sequence is CASSQDRDRGPGNTIYF. As DNA, the CDR3 is TGTGCCAGCAGCCAAGACCGGGACAGGGGGCCTGGAAACACCATATATTTT. The V call is TRBV3-1, the J call TRBJ1-3; 12 positions match TRBD1. Germline V gene lookup returns CDR1 LGHDT and CDR2 YNNKEL (reference sequence). The CDR3 is made up of 17 amino acids. V lost 0 bases to trimming and J lost 2 bases; unmatched junction nucleotides: 2.